This T cell receptor beta chain was profiled in a study of blood T cell repertoires in COVID-19. Study at large: Donors in the United States, Italy and Spain gave samples during acute or convalescent COVID-19. PBMCs, B-cell-depleted T cells, or T cells were the source of the cDNA or gDNA that made up the material.

In the authors' workflow: How many nucleated cells were present was estimated from reference gene primer amplification. Data came from immunoSEQ multiplex PCR; TCRdb stores just in-frame clones and leaves some out. V and J calls and clone size follow that table, whereas D and trimming were derived from the DNA. Among around 80,000 clones listed, roughly four fifths were seen once. CDR1 is KGHSH, CDR2 LQKENI, per germline. The CDR3 extends over 16 amino acids. The V end was cut by 3 bases, the J end by 2 bases, with 16 bases between. Material for sequencing was peripheral blood. This sequence joins TRBV18 and TRBJ1-2; D unclear. The source of this sequence is a man aged 80 or over with acute or convalescent COVID-19. Here the CDR3 reads CASSPNEALHNYGYTF. The CDR3 coding sequence is TGTGCCAGCTCACCGAATGAGGCATTACACAACTATGGCTACACCTTC.